The sequence of this T cell receptor beta chain was determined in a study of blood T cell repertoires in COVID-19. Study-wide background: Sample material is recorded as cDNA or gDNA derived from T cells, B-cell-depleted T cells, or PBMCs.

The authors' processing: Amplification with reference gene primers provided the estimates of nucleated cell counts. The data were produced by immunoSEQ multiplex PCR, yet TCRdb's version contains in-frame clones alone and is incomplete. V and J calls and clone size are given by that table; D and trimming were obtained from the DNA. The table includes roughly 320,000 clones, roughly 86% detected once. The specimen was peripheral blood. This TCR was sampled from a man between 65 and 80 years old with acute or convalescent COVID-19.

The CDR3 loop reads CASSFSSIYGYTF. For the CDR3, the DNA is TGTGCCAGCAGCTTCTCTAGTATCTATGGCTACACCTTC. The V gene is TRBV7-9, the J gene TRBJ1-2, with D hard to call. V shed 3 bases and J shed 4 bases, with 9 bases lying between them. From germline, CDR1 is SEHNR and CDR2 FQNEAQ (reference sequence). The CDR3 has 13 residues.